This T cell receptor (beta chain) was observed in a study of PD-1 blockade in classical Hodgkin lymphoma. About the research overall: Each patient was given nivolumab 3 mg/kg through a vein every 2 weeks. General study points: When nivolumab was started under 1 year after ASCT, patients were excluded.

Sequencing was performed with immunoSEQ multiplex PCR; in TCRdb, only in-frame clones are kept and a portion is missing. The sample has 21,000 or so clones, 77% seen once. Germline V gene sequence: CDR1 LNHDA, CDR2 SQIVND (reference sequence). This CDR3 region has 15 residues. V was pared by 4 bases and J by 0 bases, with 13 bases between. Each patient's relapse followed autologous stem cell transplantation, and brentuximab vedotin exposure varied. Relapsed/refractory classical Hodgkin lymphoma patients had complete, partial or progressive responses. About this clone itself: Its antigen remains unidentified.

The source is a human donor with classical Hodgkin lymphoma. The sequencing here drew on peripheral blood mononuclear cells (PBMCs), taken before the second cycle of nivolumab. The chain joins TRBV19 to TRBJ2-7, with unresolved D. CDR3 DNA: TGTGCCAGTAGTAGCTTCGGCTTAAACTCCTACGAGCAGTACTTC. Protein product: CASSSFGLNSYEQYF.